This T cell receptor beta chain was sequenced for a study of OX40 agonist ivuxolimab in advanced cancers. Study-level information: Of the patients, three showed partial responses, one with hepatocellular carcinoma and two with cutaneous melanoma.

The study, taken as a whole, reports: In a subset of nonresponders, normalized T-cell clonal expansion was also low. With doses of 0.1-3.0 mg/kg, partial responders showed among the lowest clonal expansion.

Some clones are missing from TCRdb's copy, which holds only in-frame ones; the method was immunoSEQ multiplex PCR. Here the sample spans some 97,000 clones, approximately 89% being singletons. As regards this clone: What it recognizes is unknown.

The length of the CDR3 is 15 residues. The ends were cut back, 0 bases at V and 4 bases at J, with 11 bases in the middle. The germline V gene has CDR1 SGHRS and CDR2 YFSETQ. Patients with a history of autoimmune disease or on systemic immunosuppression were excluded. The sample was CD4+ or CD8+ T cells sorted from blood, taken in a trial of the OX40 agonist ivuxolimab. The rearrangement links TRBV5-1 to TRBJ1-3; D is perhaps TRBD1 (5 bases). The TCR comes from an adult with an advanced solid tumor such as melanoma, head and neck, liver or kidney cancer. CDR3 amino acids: CASSLDRIVGNTIYF. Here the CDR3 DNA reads TGCGCCAGCAGCTTGGACAGGATTGTAGGAAACACCATATATTTT.